This TCR beta chain originates from a study of cytomegalovirus exposure and HLA in healthy donors. This clone was observed a handful of times. Its target is unknown. Primers included in the PCR were 60 Vbeta and 13 Jbeta primers. The repertoire was sequenced with immunoSEQ multiplex PCR; TCRdb's copy has only in-frame clones and lacks some. The sample lists 90,000 to 110,000 clones; roughly 15% were seen once. Looked up from germline, CDR1 is SGHRS and CDR2 is YFSETQ. CDR3 size: 15 residues. V dropped 6 bases and J dropped 5; count of bases not matched to a gene: 7. Study results and caveats: The study designated some 180 TCR beta chains cytomegalovirus-associated. An apparent linkage of common viral pathogens to several of the most significant clusters emerged in a later analysis.

The chain joins TRBV5-1 to TRBJ2-1, with 11 bases matching TRBD2. Input material: PBMCs. The clonotype was recovered from a female donor in good health and CMV-seronegative. CDR3 bases: TGCGCCAGCAAACTAGCGGGAGTATCGCACAATGAGCAGTTCTTC. Protein sequence: CASKLAGVSHNEQFF.